The sequence of this T cell receptor beta chain was determined in a study of tumor-infiltrating lymphocytes in primary liver carcinoma. The template, about 540 ng total RNA, yielded TCR beta cDNA made with a constant-region primer. Three rounds of nested multiplex PCR with slightly modified ARM-PCR produced TCR beta libraries. The opening two PCR rounds, approximately 10 cycles each, paired TRBV1-TRBV30 forward primers with a C-beta reverse primer. TCRdb called the multiplex PCR reads again in MiXCR, with one record for every CDR3 protein. The repertoire holds 80,000 to 100,000 distinct CDR3 sequences, with about 70% as singletons. The CDR3 is 15 amino acids. Germline CDR1 and CDR2: MGHRA and YSYEKL. Each 20-30 mg portion of unsorted bulk tissue served as the source for co-extraction of RNA and DNA. A remark on this clonotype: Its antigen is not identified. The junction and the germline gene differ at one end; a read error may be behind it.

General study points: It was in tumors, not blood, that the top-250-clone fraction was significantly higher (p = 0.039). The overlap of tumor-adjacent and tumor-blood pairs was smaller than that of tumor region pairs.

The source of this sequence is a man aged 40-50 years with primary liver carcinoma and hepatitis B virus infection. The specimen was tumor-adjacent normal liver tissue. The V and J genes are TRBV4-1 and TRBJ2-7; 8 bases are a match to TRBD1. CDR3 in DNA: TGCGCCAGCAGCCAGGAACGGGACAGGCGCTACGAGCACTACTTC. Protein product: CASSQERDRRYEHYF.